Sequencing of this TCR beta chain was carried out in a study of blood T cell repertoires in COVID-19. As for the study in general: PBMCs, B-cell-depleted T cells, or T cells provided the cDNA or gDNA that made up the material.

Followed over time, Seattle patients had been enrolled while infection was active. CDR3 length: 13 amino acids. In germline, CDR1 is LNHDA, CDR2 SQIVND (reference sequence). V trimming: 5 bases; J trimming: 2 bases; junction bases outside the gene matches: 2. This clone was seen only a few times. As processed by the authors: Nucleated cell number was recorded as an estimate derived from reference gene primer amplification. The method was immunoSEQ multiplex PCR; TCRdb's version includes in-frame clones alone and lacks a portion of them. The D gene and trimming were derived from the DNA, and the V and J assignments and clone size from that table. In the table there are 200,000 to 250,000 clones, 70% to 90% of which are singletons.

Sequencing was carried out using peripheral blood. The source of this sequence is an older woman with COVID-19, enrolled during active disease. The V and J genes are TRBV19 and TRBJ1-2; 7 bases are a match to TRBD1. The CDR3 here is CASSPGQNYGYTF. The CDR3 region has the DNA TGTGCCAGTAGTCCGGGACAGAACTATGGCTACACCTTC.